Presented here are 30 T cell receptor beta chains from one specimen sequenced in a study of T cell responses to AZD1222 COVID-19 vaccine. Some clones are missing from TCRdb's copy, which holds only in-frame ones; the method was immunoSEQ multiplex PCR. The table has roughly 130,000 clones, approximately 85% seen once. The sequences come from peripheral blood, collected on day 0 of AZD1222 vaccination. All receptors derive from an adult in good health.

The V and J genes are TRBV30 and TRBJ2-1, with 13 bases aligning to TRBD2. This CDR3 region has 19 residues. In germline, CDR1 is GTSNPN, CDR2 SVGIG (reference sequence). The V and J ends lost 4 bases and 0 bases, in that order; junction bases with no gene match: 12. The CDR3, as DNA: TGTGCCTGGACCTCCGAGGGACTAGCGGGGCTTAGCTCCTACAATGAGCAGTTCTTC. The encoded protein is CAWTSEGLAGLSSYNEQFF.

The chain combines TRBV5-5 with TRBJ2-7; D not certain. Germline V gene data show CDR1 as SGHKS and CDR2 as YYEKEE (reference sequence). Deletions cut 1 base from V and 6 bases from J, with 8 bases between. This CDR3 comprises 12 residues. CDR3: CASSLPRSEQYF. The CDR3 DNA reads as TGTGCCAGCAGCTTGCCACGGTCCGAGCAGTACTTC.

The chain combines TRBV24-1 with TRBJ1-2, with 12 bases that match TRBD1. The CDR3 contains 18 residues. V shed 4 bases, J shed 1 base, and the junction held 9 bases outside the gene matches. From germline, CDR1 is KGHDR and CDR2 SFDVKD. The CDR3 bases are TGTGCCACCAGTGACCATCCCGGGACAGGGGGCCATAACTATGGCTACACCTTC. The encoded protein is CATSDHPGTGGHNYGYTF.

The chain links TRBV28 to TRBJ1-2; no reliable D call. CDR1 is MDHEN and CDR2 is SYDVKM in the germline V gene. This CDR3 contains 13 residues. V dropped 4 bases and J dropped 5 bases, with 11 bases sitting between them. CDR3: CASSSARQYGYTF. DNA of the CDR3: TGTGCCAGCAGTTCCGCTCGACAATATGGCTACACCTTC.

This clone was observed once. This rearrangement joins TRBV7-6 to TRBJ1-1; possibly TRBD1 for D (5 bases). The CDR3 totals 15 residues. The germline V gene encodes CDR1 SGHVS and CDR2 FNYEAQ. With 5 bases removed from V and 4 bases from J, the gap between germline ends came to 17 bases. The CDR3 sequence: CASSPVGGYGTEAFF. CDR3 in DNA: TGTGCCAGCAGCCCCGTGGGGGGGTATGGCACTGAAGCTTTCTTT.

CDR3 coding DNA: TGCGCCAGCAGCCTCGATGGAATATATCTGAACACTGAAGCTTTCTTT. It is translated as CASSLDGIYLNTEAFF. This chain uses TRBV5-1 with TRBJ1-1; no clear D. Germline CDR1 is SGHRS and CDR2 is YFSETQ. The CDR3 consists of 16 residues. V was clipped by 4 bases and J by 0 bases, with 16 bases between them.

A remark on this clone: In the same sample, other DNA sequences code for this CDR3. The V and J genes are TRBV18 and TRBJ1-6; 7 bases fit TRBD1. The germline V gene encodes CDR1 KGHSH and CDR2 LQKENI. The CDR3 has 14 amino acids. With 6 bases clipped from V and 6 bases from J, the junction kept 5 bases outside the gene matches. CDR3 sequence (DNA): TGTGCCAGCTCCCTTGACAGGGCTAATTCACCCCTCCACTTT. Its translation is CASSLDRANSPLHF.

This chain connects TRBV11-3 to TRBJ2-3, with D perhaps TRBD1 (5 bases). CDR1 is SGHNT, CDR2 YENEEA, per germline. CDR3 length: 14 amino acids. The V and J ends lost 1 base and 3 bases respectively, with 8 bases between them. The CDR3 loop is CASSLGQQTDTQYF. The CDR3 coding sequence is TGTGCCAGCAGCTTAGGACAGCAGACAGATACGCAGTATTTT.

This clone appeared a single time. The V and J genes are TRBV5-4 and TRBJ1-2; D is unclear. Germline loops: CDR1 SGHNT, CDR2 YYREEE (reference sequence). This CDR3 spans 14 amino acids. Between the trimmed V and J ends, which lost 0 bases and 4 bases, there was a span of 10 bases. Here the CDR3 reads CASSLALSGYGYTF. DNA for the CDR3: TGTGCCAGCAGCTTGGCCTTATCAGGCTATGGCTACACCTTC.

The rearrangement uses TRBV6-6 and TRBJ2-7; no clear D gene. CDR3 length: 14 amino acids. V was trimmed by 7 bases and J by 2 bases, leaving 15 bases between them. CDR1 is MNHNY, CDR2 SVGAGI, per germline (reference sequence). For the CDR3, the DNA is TGTGCCAGCAAGGAAGAGGACGGAACCTACGAGCAGTACTTC. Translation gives CASKEEDGTYEQYF.

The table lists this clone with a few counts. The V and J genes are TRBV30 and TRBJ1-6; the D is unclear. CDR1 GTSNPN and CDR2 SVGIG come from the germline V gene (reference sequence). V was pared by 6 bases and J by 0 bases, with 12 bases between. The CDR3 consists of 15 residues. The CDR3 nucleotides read TGTGCCTGCAAGGCCTCGAGCTCCTATAATTCACCCCTCCACTTT. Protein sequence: CACKASSSYNSPLHF.

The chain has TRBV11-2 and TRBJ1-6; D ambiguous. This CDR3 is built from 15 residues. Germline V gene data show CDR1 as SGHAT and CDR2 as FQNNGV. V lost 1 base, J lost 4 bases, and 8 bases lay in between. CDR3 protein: CASSLGQRYNSPLHF. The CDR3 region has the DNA TGTGCCAGCAGCTTAGGTCAGCGATATAATTCACCCCTCCACTTT.

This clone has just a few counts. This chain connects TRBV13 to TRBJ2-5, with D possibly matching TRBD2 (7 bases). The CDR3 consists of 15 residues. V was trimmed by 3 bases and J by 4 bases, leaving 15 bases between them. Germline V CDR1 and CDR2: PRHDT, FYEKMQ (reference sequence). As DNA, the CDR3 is TGTGCCAGCAGCTTGGGAGGGGGGGCGCGAGAGACCCAGTACTTC. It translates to CASSLGGGARETQYF.

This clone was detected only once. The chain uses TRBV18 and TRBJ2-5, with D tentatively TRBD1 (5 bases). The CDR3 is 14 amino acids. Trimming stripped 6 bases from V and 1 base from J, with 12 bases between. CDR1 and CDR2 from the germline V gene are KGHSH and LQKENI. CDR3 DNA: TGTGCCAGCTCGCAGAGACAGACCCAAGAGACCCAGTACTTC. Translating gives CASSQRQTQETQYF.

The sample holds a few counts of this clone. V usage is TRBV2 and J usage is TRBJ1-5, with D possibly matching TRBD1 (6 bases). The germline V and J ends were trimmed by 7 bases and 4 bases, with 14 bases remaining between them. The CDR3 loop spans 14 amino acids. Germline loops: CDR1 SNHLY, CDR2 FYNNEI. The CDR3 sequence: CASNGQRVNQPQHF. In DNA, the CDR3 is TGTGCCAGCAATGGACAGAGAGTAAATCAGCCCCAGCATTTT.

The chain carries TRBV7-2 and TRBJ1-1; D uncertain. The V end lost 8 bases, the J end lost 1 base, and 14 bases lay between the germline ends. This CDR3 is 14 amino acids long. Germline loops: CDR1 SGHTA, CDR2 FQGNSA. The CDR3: CASGVYSRNTEAFF. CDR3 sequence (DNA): TGTGCCAGCGGAGTCTATTCGAGGAACACTGAAGCTTTCTTT. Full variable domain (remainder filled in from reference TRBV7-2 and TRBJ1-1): GAGVSQSPSNKVTEKGKDVELRCDPISGHTALYWYRQSLGQGLEFLIYFQGNSAPDKSGLPSDRFSAERTGGSVSTLTIQRTQQEDSAVYLCASGVYSRNTEAFFGQGTRLTVV.

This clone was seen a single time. The CDR3 DNA follows: TGTGCCAGCAGCTTAGCGGGGCAGTATGGCTACACCTTC. Its translation is CASSLAGQYGYTF. This chain uses TRBV7-2 with TRBJ1-2, with D possibly matching TRBD1 (5 bases). Trimming removed 0 bases from V and 5 bases from J, with 7 bases in between. The V gene's germline CDR1 is SGHTA and CDR2 FQGNSA. This CDR3 has 13 amino acids.

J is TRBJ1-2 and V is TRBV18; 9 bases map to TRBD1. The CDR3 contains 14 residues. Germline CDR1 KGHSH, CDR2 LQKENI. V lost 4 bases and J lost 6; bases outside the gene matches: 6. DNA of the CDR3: TGTGCCAGCTCACTTTACAGGGGGCTTGATGGCTACACCTTC. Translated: CASSLYRGLDGYTF.

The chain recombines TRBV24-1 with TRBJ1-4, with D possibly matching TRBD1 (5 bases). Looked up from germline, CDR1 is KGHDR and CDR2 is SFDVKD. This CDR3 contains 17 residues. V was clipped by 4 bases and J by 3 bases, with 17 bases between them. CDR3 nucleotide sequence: TGTGCCACCAGTGACTCAGGGCAGGGAATGGCTAATGAAAAACTGTTTTTT. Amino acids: CATSDSGQGMANEKLFF.

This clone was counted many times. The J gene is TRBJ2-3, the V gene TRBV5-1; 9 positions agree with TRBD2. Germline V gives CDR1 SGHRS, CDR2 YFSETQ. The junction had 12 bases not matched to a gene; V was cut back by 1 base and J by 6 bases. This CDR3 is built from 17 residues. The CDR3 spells CASSLRLAGTAGDTQYF. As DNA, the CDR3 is TGCGCCAGCAGCTTGAGGCTAGCGGGAACGGCGGGTGATACGCAGTATTTT.

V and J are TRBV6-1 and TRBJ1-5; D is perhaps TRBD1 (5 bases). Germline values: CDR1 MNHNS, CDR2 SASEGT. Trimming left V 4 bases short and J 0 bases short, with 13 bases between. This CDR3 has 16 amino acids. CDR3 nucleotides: TGTGCCAGCAGTGTGTGGGGCAGCTCTAGCAATCAGCCCCAGCATTTT. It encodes CASSVWGSSSNQPQHF.

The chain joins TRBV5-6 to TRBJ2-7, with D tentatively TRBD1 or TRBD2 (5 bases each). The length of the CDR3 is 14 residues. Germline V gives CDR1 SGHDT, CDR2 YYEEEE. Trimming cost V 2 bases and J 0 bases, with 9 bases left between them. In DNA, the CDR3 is TGTGCCAGCAGCTTACCGGGGACCTCCTACGAGCAGTACTTC. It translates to CASSLPGTSYEQYF.

The CDR3 sequence: CASSQALLRDTQYF. The CDR3 nucleotides are TGTGCCAGCAGCCAAGCCCTACTCCGGGATACGCAGTATTTT. The gene calls are TRBV14 and TRBJ2-3; D remains unclear. The CDR3 consists of 14 residues. V gave up 1 base and J gave up 6 bases, with 11 bases separating them. The germline V gene encodes CDR1 SGHDN and CDR2 FVKESK. Combining the CDR3 with reference TRBV14 and TRBJ2-3 gives the whole variable domain EAGVTQFPSHSVIEKGQTVTLRCDPISGHDNLYWYRRVMGKEIKFLLHFVKESKQDESGMPNNRFLAERTGGTYSTLKVQPAELEDSGVYFCASSQALLRDTQYFGPGTRLTVL.

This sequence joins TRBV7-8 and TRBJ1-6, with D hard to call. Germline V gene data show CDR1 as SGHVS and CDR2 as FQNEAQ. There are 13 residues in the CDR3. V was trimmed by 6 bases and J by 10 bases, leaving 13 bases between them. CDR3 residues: CASRLQRQSPLHF. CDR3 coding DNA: TGTGCCAGCAGGCTTCAAAGGCAATCACCCCTCCACTTT.

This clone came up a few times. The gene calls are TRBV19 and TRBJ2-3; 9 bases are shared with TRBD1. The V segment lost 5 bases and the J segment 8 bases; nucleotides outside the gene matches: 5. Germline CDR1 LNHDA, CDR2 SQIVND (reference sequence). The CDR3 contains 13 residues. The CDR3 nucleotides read TGTGCCAGTAGTGGGACAGGGCAGGGTACGCAGTATTTT. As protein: CASSGTGQGTQYF.

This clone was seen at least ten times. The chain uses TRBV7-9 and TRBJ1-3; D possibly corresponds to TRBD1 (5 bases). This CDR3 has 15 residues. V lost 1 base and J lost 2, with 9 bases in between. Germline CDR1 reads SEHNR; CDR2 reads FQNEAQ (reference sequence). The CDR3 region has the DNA TGTGCCAGCAGCTTAGGGGGCAGTACTGGAAACACCATATATTTT. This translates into CASSLGGSTGNTIYF.

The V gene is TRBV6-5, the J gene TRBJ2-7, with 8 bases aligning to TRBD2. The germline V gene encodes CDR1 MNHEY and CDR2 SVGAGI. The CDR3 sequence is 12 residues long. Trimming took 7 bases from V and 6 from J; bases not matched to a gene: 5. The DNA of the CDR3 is TGTGCCAGCATCCTAGCGGGCCTCGAGCAGTACTTC. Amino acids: CASILAGLEQYF.

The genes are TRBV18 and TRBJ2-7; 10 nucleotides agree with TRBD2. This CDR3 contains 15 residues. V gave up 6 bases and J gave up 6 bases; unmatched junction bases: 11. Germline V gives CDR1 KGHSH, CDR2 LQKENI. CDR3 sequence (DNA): TGTGCCAGCTCCAGCCTAGCGGGGGCCCCCTCCGAGCAGTACTTC. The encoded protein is CASSSLAGAPSEQYF.

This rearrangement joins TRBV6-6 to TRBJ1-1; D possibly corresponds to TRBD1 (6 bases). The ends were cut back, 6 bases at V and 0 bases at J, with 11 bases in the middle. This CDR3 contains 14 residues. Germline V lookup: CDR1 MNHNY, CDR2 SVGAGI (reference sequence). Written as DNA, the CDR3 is TGTGCCAGCAGCTCGGGACACCTGAACACTGAAGCTTTCTTT. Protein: CASSSGHLNTEAFF.

The CDR3 DNA sequence: TGTGCCAGCAGCCCCCCGGGGGTCGGGGCCAGACCTTCCTCTGGAAACACCATATATTTT. Its translation: CASSPPGVGARPSSGNTIYF. The chain carries TRBV9 and TRBJ1-3; possibly TRBD1 for D (5 bases). V was cut by 4 bases and J by 0 bases, with 26 bases left in between. The germline gives CDR1 SGDLS, CDR2 YYNGEE. The CDR3 is 20 amino acids.